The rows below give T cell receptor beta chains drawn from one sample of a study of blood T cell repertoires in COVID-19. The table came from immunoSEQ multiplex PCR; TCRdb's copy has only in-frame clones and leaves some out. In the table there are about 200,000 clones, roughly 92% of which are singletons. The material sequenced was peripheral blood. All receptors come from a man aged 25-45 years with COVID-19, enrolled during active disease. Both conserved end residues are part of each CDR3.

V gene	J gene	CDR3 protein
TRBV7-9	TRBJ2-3	CASSLAHLAGGLSSDTQYF
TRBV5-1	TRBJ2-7	CASSYGLAGDSYEQYF
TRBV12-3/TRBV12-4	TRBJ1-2	CASRPTGNYGYTF
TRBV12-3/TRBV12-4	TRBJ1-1	CASSLKIGTEAFF
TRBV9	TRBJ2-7	CASSVDAERGEQYF
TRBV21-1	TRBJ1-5	CASSRGGGHNQPQHF
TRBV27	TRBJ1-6	CASSLEGAAPLHF
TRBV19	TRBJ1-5	CASSMALGTGSNQPQHF
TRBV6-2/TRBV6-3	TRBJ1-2	CASSPKGGFGYTF
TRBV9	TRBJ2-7	CASSVEGQGASYEQYF
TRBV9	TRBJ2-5	CASSARGGPTETQYF
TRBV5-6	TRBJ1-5	CASSRDRGDSNQPQHF
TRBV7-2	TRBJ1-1	CASSPEGQPEAFF
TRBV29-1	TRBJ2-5	CSARGGGMRETQYF
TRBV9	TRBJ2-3	CASSATGTGNLDTQYF
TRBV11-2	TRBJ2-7	CASRTRRGLNEQYF
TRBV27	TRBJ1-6	CASSFTGGNSPLHF
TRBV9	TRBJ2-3	CASGLEGGGLSTDTQYF
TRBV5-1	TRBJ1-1	CASHSHSGEAFF
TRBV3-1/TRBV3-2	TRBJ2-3	CASTGLALDTQYF
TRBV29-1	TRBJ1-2	CSVDRGVGGYTF
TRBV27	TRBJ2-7	CASSPSPPYEQYF
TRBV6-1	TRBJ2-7	CASSEASGVPYEQYF
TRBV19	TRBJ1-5	CASSPGLWVSLNQPQHF
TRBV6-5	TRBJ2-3	CASRIPTGGTDTQYF
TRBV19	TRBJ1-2	CASSRQGTGYGYTF
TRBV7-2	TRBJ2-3	CASSLGDRVSGDTQYF